This entry lists 29 T cell receptor beta chains sequenced from one sample in a study of technical replicates of blood from four donors. Assay: immunoSEQ multiplex PCR; the TCRdb copy retains only in-frame clones and omits some. The sample carries under 100,000 clones, under 97% recorded once. The specimen was T cells isolated from PBMCs. The receptors come from a human donor in good health.

This clone was counted between two and nine times. The chain links TRBV10-1 to TRBJ1-1; D perhaps matches TRBD1 (6 bases). The CDR3 length is 13 residues. V lost 11 bases and J lost 0, with 13 bases in between. Germline lookup yields CDR1 WNHNN and CDR2 SYGVQD (reference sequence). DNA for the CDR3: TGCGCCGTATCACAGGGATTGAACACTGAAGCTTTCTTT. Translated: CAVSQGLNTEAFF.

This sequence joins TRBV6-1 and TRBJ2-3, with D possibly being TRBD2 (5 bases). Per germline, CDR1 MNHNS and CDR2 SASEGT. Trimming took off 0 bases at V and 2 bases at J, with 12 bases between the two ends. This CDR3 contains 16 residues. This CDR3 is CASSEALGLLTDTQYF. In nucleotides, the CDR3 is TGTGCCAGCAGTGAAGCGCTTGGACTGCTCACAGATACGCAGTATTTT.

J is TRBJ1-6 and V is TRBV10-1; no clear D gene. Germline V lookup: CDR1 WNHNN, CDR2 SYGVQD (reference sequence). V dropped 7 bases and J dropped 10 bases, with 17 bases sitting between them. The CDR3 sequence is 14 residues long. This CDR3 reads CASMSEGRESPLHF. For the CDR3, the DNA is TGCGCCAGCATGTCGGAAGGTCGGGAGTCACCCCTCCACTTT.

The gene calls are TRBV7-9 and TRBJ1-4; weak D call: TRBD1 (6 bases). The ends were cut back, 1 base at V and 5 bases at J, with 8 bases in the middle. Germline CDR1 SEHNR, CDR2 FQNEAQ (reference sequence). CDR3 length equals 14 residues. The CDR3 is CASSLEQGNEKLFF. The CDR3 DNA follows: TGTGCCAGCAGCTTAGAACAGGGAAATGAAAAACTGTTTTTT.

The V gene is TRBV28, the J gene TRBJ2-3; maybe TRBD1 (6 bases). Germline V gives CDR1 MDHEN, CDR2 SYDVKM. With 5 bases removed from V and 4 bases from J, the gap between germline ends came to 13 bases. The CDR3 spans 14 residues. CDR3 loop: CASSAIQGSDTQYF. The CDR3, as DNA: TGTGCCAGCAGTGCCATACAGGGATCAGATACGCAGTATTTT.

This chain links TRBV5-1 with TRBJ2-3, with TRBD1 matching 7 bases. J lost 3 bases, V lost 4 bases, and 5 bases had no gene match. CDR1 SGHRS and CDR2 YFSETQ come from the germline V gene. The length of the CDR3 is 14 residues. CDR3 DNA: TGCGCCAGCAGCGTCGACAGGGAAACAGATACGCAGTATTTT. This translates into CASSVDRETDTQYF.

The chain carries TRBV6-1 and TRBJ2-3, with 7 bases matching TRBD2. This CDR3 spans 13 amino acids. Germline lookup yields CDR1 MNHNS and CDR2 SASEGT. Unmatched junction bases numbered 3, after V lost 6 bases and J lost 3 bases. The CDR3 spells CASRIGGTDTQYF. The CDR3 DNA sequence: TGTGCCAGCAGGATCGGGGGGACAGATACGCAGTATTTT.

The chain uses TRBV19 and TRBJ1-6, with a weak D call TRBD1 (6 bases). Trimming removed 4 bases from V and 0 bases from J, with 10 bases in between. This CDR3 is built from 16 residues. Germline CDR1 is LNHDA and CDR2 is SQIVND (reference sequence). The CDR3 spells CASSRTASSYNSPLHF. CDR3 bases: TGTGCCAGTAGTAGGACAGCCAGCTCCTATAATTCACCCCTCCACTTT. Full variable domain (remainder filled in from reference TRBV19 and TRBJ1-6): DGGITQSPKYLFRKEGQNVTLSCEQNLNHDAMYWYRQDPGQGLRLIYYSQIVNDFQKGDIAEGYSVSREKKESFPLTVTSAQKNPTAFYLCASSRTASSYNSPLHFGNGTRLTVT.

The gene calls are TRBV5-1 and TRBJ2-1; 11 bases align to TRBD2. V shed 3 bases and J 2 bases; nucleotides not matched to a gene: 4. Germline V lookup: CDR1 SGHRS, CDR2 YFSETQ. The CDR3 contains 16 residues. CDR3 protein: CASSWKTSGAYNEQFF. The DNA of the CDR3 is TGCGCCAGCAGCTGGAAGACTAGCGGGGCCTACAATGAGCAGTTCTTC.

The V and J genes are TRBV6-1 and TRBJ2-3; TRBD1 is a possible D gene (6 bases). Trimming took 4 bases from V and 4 from J, leaving 12 bases between them. This CDR3 region has 14 residues. Germline V gene sequence: CDR1 MNHNS, CDR2 SASEGT. CDR3 bases: TGTGCCAGCAGTGTAGGGGGAAGCCCAGATACGCAGTATTTT. Amino acid sequence: CASSVGGSPDTQYF.

The genes are TRBV29-1 and TRBJ2-3; maybe TRBD2 (6 bases). This CDR3 is 16 amino acids long. Trimming stripped 0 bases from V and 4 bases from J, with 17 bases between. Germline-derived CDR1 and CDR2 are SQVTM and ANQGSEA. The CDR3 sequence is CSVEDLGGYGADTQYF. The CDR3 DNA reads TGCAGCGTTGAAGATCTTGGGGGGTACGGGGCAGATACGCAGTATTTT.

The V gene is TRBV5-1, the J gene TRBJ2-3; 10 bases line up with TRBD2. CDR3 length: 15 amino acids. Germline V gene data show CDR1 as SGHRS and CDR2 as YFSETQ. Germline trimming cut 4 bases from V and 6 bases from J; bases unmatched to any gene: 8. CDR3 DNA: TGCGCCAGCAGCCCGGGACTAGCGCGCCCCGATACGCAGTATTTT. Translated, it gives CASSPGLARPDTQYF.

The chain is built from TRBV5-6 and TRBJ2-2, with D possibly being TRBD1 (7 bases). Per germline, CDR1 SGHDT and CDR2 YYEEEE. This CDR3 spans 17 amino acids. The V end lost 4 bases, the J end lost 5 bases, and 21 bases lay between the germline ends. For the CDR3, the DNA is TGTGCCAGCAGCATCGAACAGGGGAGGATGAGTACCGGGGAGCTGTTTTTT. Protein sequence: CASSIEQGRMSTGELFF.

The chain joins TRBV27 to TRBJ2-1, with 12 bases identical to TRBD2. This CDR3 region has 16 residues. Germline V gene sequence: CDR1 MNHEY, CDR2 SMNVEV (reference sequence). After removal of 6 bases from V and 8 bases from J, the junction contained 11 bases not matched to a gene. The CDR3 region has the DNA TGTGCCAGCAGCCAGCAGACTAGCGGGAGCGAGGATGAGCAGTTCTTC. This codes for CASSQQTSGSEDEQFF.

The gene calls are TRBV7-8 and TRBJ2-7; TRBD1 matches 7 bases. CDR1 is SGHVS, CDR2 FQNEAQ, per germline. V dropped 6 bases and J dropped 0; count of bases not matched to a gene: 5. This CDR3 has 14 amino acids. CDR3 amino acids: CASSKDRSSYEQYF. CDR3 coding DNA: TGTGCCAGCAGTAAGGACAGGAGCTCCTACGAGCAGTACTTC.

The chain carries TRBV27 and TRBJ1-4; TRBD1 aligns across 9 bases. CDR1 and CDR2 (germline): MNHEY, SMNVEV (reference sequence). The V and J ends lost 0 bases and 11 bases, in that order; junction bases with no gene match: 7. This CDR3 comprises 15 residues. The CDR3 here is CASSLSSKTGGKLFF. Here the CDR3 DNA reads TGTGCCAGCAGTTTATCGAGTAAGACAGGGGGTAAACTGTTTTTT.

This chain joins TRBV6-1 and TRBJ2-7, with 7 bases fitting TRBD1. The CDR3 contains 15 residues. With 6 bases clipped from V and 3 bases from J, the junction kept 11 bases outside the gene matches. CDR1 is MNHNS and CDR2 is SASEGT in the germline V gene. CDR3 residues: CASRKERQGIYEQYF. CDR3 coding DNA: TGTGCCAGCAGAAAAGAGAGACAGGGTATCTACGAGCAGTACTTC.

The V gene is TRBV28, the J gene TRBJ1-5, with 9 bases fitting TRBD1. This CDR3 comprises 18 residues. Trimming took 3 bases from V and 2 from J; bases not matched to a gene: 11. Germline V gene sequence: CDR1 MDHEN, CDR2 SYDVKM. In DNA form, the CDR3 reads TGTGCCAGCAGTTTTCTAGGACAGGGGTCTTTAGGCAATCAGCCCCAGCATTTT. Translation: CASSFLGQGSLGNQPQHF. Using reference TRBV28 and TRBJ1-5 for the parts outside the CDR3, the full variable domain is DVKVTQSSRYLVKRTGEKVFLECVQDMDHENMFWYRQDPGLGLRLIYFSYDVKMKEKGDIPEGYSVSREKKERFSLILESASTNQTSMYLCASSFLGQGSLGNQPQHFGDGTRLSIL.

This clone showed up just a few times. The chain is built from TRBV5-4 and TRBJ2-3, with 8 bases fitting TRBD2. Germline CDR1 is SGHNT and CDR2 is YYREEE (reference sequence). The V segment lost 3 bases and the J segment 6 bases; nucleotides outside the gene matches: 15. The length of the CDR3 is 17 residues. CDR3 loop: CASSSGGAGETRDTQYF. Written as DNA, the CDR3 is TGTGCCAGCAGCTCCGGTGGAGCGGGGGAGACGAGGGATACGCAGTATTTT.

The count of this clone is one. The rearrangement uses TRBV30 and TRBJ2-7; possibly TRBD1 for D (6 bases). Trimming stripped 2 bases from V and 2 bases from J, with 16 bases between. The CDR3 consists of 15 residues. CDR1 and CDR2 (germline): GTSNPN, SVGIG (reference sequence). Here the CDR3 DNA reads TGTGCCTGGAGTACCCGGACAGCTGAAACCTACGAGCAGTACTTC. Its protein product is CAWSTRTAETYEQYF.

The chain joins TRBV30 to TRBJ2-7; weak D call: TRBD1 (5 bases). Looked up from germline, CDR1 is GTSNPN and CDR2 is SVGIG (reference sequence). This CDR3 is built from 11 residues. Trimming took 0 bases from V and 6 from J, leaving 6 bases between them. The CDR3 DNA is TGTGCCTGGAGTGTACAGGCCGAGCAGTACTTC. It specifies CAWSVQAEQYF.

V is TRBV2 and J is TRBJ1-4; no reliable D call. This CDR3 is 16 amino acids long. Germline V CDR1 and CDR2: SNHLY, FYNNEI. V lost 2 bases and J 5 bases, leaving 15 bases between the germline ends. CDR3 amino acids: CASSEKRWGGNEKLFF. The CDR3 DNA reads TGTGCCAGCAGTGAAAAGAGGTGGGGAGGGAATGAAAAACTGTTTTTT. Filled out from reference TRBV2 and TRBJ1-4, the complete variable domain reads EPEVTQTPSHQVTQMGQEVILRCVPISNHLYFYWYRQILGQKVEFLVSFYNNEISEKSEIFDDQFSVERPDGSNFTLKIRSTKLEDSAMYFCASSEKRWGGNEKLFFGSGTQLSVL.

The chain combines TRBV19 with TRBJ2-5; D gene uncertain. Germline lookup yields CDR1 LNHDA and CDR2 SQIVND (reference sequence). Trimming took off 4 bases at V and 1 base at J, with 7 bases between the two ends. The CDR3 is 13 residues long. In DNA form, the CDR3 reads TGTGCCAGTAGTAGCAGGCCCCAAGAGACCCAGTACTTC. This gives the protein CASSSRPQETQYF.

The V and J genes are TRBV5-1 and TRBJ2-1; D possibly corresponds to TRBD2 (6 bases). The CDR3 is 16 amino acids. Germline CDR1 and CDR2: SGHRS and YFSETQ. The V and J ends lost 1 base and 4 bases respectively, with 15 bases between them. CDR3 in amino acids: CASSLFGTRDYNEQFF. In nucleotides, the CDR3 is TGCGCCAGCAGCTTGTTCGGGACGCGGGATTACAATGAGCAGTTCTTC.

The chain links TRBV2 to TRBJ2-1; tentatively, D is TRBD1 (6 bases). Trimming removed 3 bases at V and 0 bases at J, with 15 bases between. CDR3 size: 17 residues. Germline CDR1 SNHLY, CDR2 FYNNEI. The CDR3 DNA reads TGTGCCAGCAGTGAGGACAGCGTCACATTCTCCTACAATGAGCAGTTCTTC. Translating it yields CASSEDSVTFSYNEQFF. Complete variable domain (other parts from reference TRBV2 and TRBJ2-1): EPEVTQTPSHQVTQMGQEVILRCVPISNHLYFYWYRQILGQKVEFLVSFYNNEISEKSEIFDDQFSVERPDGSNFTLKIRSTKLEDSAMYFCASSEDSVTFSYNEQFFGPGTRLTVL.

The chain employs TRBV6-1 and TRBJ2-1; D unclear. Germline CDR1 is MNHNS and CDR2 is SASEGT. V gave up 3 bases and J gave up 7 bases, with 13 bases separating them. This CDR3 comprises 14 residues. CDR3 nucleotide sequence: TGTGCCAGCAGTGAGCAACCCGTCCAGAATGAGCAGTTCTTC. It specifies CASSEQPVQNEQFF.

The chain has TRBV6-1 and TRBJ2-7; D perhaps matches TRBD2 (5 bases). Trimming left V 0 bases short and J 2 bases short, with 11 bases between. The CDR3 spans 15 residues. Germline V gives CDR1 MNHNS, CDR2 SASEGT. The CDR3 bases are TGTGCCAGCAGTGAAGCGCACGGGGAGCCCTACGAGCAGTACTTC. Translated, it gives CASSEAHGEPYEQYF.

This clone was seen only once. This chain joins TRBV11-2 and TRBJ2-2; 16 bases map to TRBD2. Germline CDR1 reads SGHAT; CDR2 reads FQNNGV. V gave up 6 bases and J gave up 6 bases; unmatched junction bases: 7. The CDR3 covers 17 residues. CDR3 protein: CASRSGLAGGPPGELFF. The DNA for the CDR3 is TGTGCCAGCAGGTCGGGACTAGCGGGAGGGCCGCCCGGGGAGCTGTTTTTT.

The chain employs TRBV28 and TRBJ2-1; 7 bases agree with TRBD2. Germline V gives CDR1 MDHEN, CDR2 SYDVKM. With V trimmed by 6 bases and J by 6 bases, 11 bases remained unmatched. This CDR3 contains 15 residues. CDR3 DNA sequence: TGTGCCAGCAGCCCCCCAGCGGGATCCCGCAATGAGCAGTTCTTC. Translated: CASSPPAGSRNEQFF.